This T cell receptor beta chain is drawn from a study of T cells in Graves' hyperthyroidism and ophthalmopathy. For the study at large: The authors collected peripheral blood at initial diagnosis, before any treatment. Study-level results: The model predicted ophthalmopathy a median around seven months before onset. Blood also contained most expanded thyroid clonotypes above 0.001.

This clonotype appeared many times. Its target is unknown. Graves' hyperthyroidism without ophthalmopathy progression within 18 months was termed stable. The V segment lost 4 bases and the J segment 7 bases; nucleotides outside the gene matches: 8. This CDR3 contains 14 residues. Germline-derived CDR1 and CDR2 are SGHKS and YYEKEE (reference sequence). What was amplified from RNA transcripts were TCR beta CDR3 regions. First-round RT-PCR with HTBI primers amplified the TCR CDR3 region. TCRdb ran MiXCR on the multiplex PCR reads and lists one entry per CDR3 protein. The repertoire holds 300,000 to 450,000 distinct CDR3 sequences, under 15% seen once, with around a third in the top ten.

This chain uses TRBV5-5 with TRBJ2-7; 10 bases match TRBD2. Source material: blood. The TCR was taken from a woman aged 30 to 39 with Graves' hyperthyroidism. The CDR3 sequence: CASSHSAGGREQYF. DNA for the CDR3: TGTGCCAGCAGCCACTCAGCGGGAGGGCGTGAGCAGTACTTC.